Shown below are 3 T cell receptor beta chains from a single sample sequenced in a study of blood T cells in healthy people across ages. It was with a sample-barcoded 5' primer and a J-beta primer mix that a second PCR of roughly 7 to 12 cycles was run. TCRdb ran MiXCR on the 5' RACE reads and lists one entry per CDR3 protein. The profile covers roughly 800,000 distinct CDR3 sequences, with more than 20% appearing a single time and roughly 3.5% taken by the ten largest. This same sample was also taken into another study, of T cells of mothers and their children.

Sequencing was done on a sample of blood. Source of these receptors: a boy under 18 in good health.

This chain joins TRBV6-2 or TRBV6-3 and TRBJ2-1; D could derive from TRBD1 or TRBD2 (5 bases each). The tail of the sequence fits TRBJ2-5 better, so the J call may be wrong. CDR3 length equals 11 residues. Germline CDR1 and CDR2: MNHEY and SVGEGT. The CDR3 is CAEGNGETQYF. The CDR3 DNA reads as TGTGCCGAGGGGAATGGAGAGACCCAGTACTTC.

This clonotype was observed a few times. This chain uses TRBV4-2 with TRBJ2-5; D not resolved. Germline V gene sequence: CDR1 LGHNA, CDR2 YNFKEQ. This CDR3 is 13 amino acids long. V was clipped by 1 base and J by 3 bases, with 6 bases between them. CDR3 coding DNA: TGTGCCAGCAGCCAAGGGGCAGAAGAGACCCAGTACTTC. Translated: CASSQGAEETQYF.

The chain employs TRBV4-2 and TRBJ2-1, with a tentative D call TRBD1 (6 bases). The CDR3 extends over 13 amino acids. Trimming left V 1 base short and J 8 bases short, with 9 bases between. The germline CDR1 and CDR2 sequences are LGHNA and YNFKEQ. CDR3 in DNA: TGTGCCAGCAGCCAAGTTGAGGGGGATGAGCAGTTCTTC. Amino acids: CASSQVEGDEQFF.